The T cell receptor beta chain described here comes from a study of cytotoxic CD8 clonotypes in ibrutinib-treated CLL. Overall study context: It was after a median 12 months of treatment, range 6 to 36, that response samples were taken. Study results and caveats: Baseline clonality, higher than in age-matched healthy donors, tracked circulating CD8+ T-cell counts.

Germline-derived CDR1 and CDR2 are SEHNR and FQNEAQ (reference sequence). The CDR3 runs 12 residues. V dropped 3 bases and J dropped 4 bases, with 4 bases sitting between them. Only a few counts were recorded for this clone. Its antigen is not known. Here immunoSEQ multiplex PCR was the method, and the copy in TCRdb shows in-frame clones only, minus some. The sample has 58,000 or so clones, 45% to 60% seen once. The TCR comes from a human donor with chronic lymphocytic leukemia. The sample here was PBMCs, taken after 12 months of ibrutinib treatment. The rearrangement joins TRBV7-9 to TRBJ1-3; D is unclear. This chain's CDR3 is CASSFTGNTIYF. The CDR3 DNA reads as TGTGCCAGCAGCTTTACCGGAAACACCATATATTTT.